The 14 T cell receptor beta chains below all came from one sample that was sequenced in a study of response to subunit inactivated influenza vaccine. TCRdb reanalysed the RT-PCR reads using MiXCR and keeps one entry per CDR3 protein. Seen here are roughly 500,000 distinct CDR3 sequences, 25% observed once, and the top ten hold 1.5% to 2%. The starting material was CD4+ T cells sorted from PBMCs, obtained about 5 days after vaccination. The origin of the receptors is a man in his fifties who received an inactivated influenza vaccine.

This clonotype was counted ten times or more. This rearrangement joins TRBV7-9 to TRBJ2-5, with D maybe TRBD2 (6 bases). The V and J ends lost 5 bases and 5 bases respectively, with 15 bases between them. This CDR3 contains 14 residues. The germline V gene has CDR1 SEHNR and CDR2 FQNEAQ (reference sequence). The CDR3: CASSRSGVGETQYF. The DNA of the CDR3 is TGTGCCAGCAGCCGCTCGGGAGTAGGGGAGACCCAGTACTTC.

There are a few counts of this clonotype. CDR3 DNA sequence: TGCAGTGCTAGAGATCTAAGCACAGTTGGTCAGCCCCAGCATTTT. It is translated as CSARDLSTVGQPQHF. This chain joins TRBV20-1 and TRBJ1-5; no firm D call. CDR1 and CDR2 (germline): DFQATT, SNEGSKA (reference sequence). Trimming shortened V by 0 bases and J by 6 bases, and 15 bases separated the two germline ends. The CDR3 sequence is 15 residues long.

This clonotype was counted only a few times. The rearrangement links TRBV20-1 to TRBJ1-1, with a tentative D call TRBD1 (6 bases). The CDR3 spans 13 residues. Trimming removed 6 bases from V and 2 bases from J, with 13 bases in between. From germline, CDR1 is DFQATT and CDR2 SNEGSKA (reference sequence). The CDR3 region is CSARTASNTEAFF. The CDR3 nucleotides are TGCAGTGCAAGGACAGCAAGTAACACTGAAGCTTTCTTT.

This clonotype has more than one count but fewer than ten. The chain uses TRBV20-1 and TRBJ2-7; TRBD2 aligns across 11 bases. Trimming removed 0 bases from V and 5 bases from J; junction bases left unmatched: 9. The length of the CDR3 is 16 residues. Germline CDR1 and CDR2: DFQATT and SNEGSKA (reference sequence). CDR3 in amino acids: CSARDPSGRQVHEQYF. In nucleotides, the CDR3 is TGCAGTGCTAGAGACCCTAGCGGGAGGCAAGTCCACGAGCAGTACTTC.

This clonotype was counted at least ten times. Written as DNA, the CDR3 is TGTGCCAGCAGCTTAAGCAGGGGGCGAGGGAACACTGAAGCTTTCTTT. Residues: CASSLSRGRGNTEAFF. The chain has TRBV11-2 and TRBJ1-1; 8 bases line up with TRBD1. J gave up 1 base and V 2 bases, and 6 bases lay outside the gene matches. Germline assignment: CDR1 SGHAT and CDR2 FQNNGV. This CDR3 contains 16 residues.

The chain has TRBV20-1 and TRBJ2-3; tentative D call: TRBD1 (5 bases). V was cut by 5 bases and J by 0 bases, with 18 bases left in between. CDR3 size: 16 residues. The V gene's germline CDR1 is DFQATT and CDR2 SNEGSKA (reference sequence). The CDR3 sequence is CSAPRFEAGSTDTQYF. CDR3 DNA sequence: TGCAGTGCTCCCCGATTCGAAGCAGGGAGCACAGATACGCAGTATTTT.

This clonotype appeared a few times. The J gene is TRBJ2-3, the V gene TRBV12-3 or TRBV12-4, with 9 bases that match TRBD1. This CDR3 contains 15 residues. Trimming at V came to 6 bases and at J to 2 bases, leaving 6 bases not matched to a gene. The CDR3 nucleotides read TGTGCCAGCAGCCTGGGACAGGGAATCACAGATACGCAGTATTTT. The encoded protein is CASSLGQGITDTQYF.

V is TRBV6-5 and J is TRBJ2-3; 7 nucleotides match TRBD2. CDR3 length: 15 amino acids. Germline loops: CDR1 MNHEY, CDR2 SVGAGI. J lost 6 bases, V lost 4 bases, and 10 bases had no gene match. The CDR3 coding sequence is TGTGCCAGCAGTTTAGCGGGTTACTCCGGGGATACGCAGTATTTT. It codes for CASSLAGYSGDTQYF.

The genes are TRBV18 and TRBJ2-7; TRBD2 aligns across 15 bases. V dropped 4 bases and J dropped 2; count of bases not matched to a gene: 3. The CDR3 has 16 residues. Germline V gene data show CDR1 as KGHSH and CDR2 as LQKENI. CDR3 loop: CASSRTSGRAAYEQYF. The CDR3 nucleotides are TGTGCCAGCTCACGGACTAGCGGGAGGGCCGCCTACGAGCAGTACTTC. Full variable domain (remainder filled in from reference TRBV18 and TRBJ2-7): NAGVMQNPRHLVRRRGQEARLRCSPMKGHSHVYWYRQLPEEGLKFMVYLQKENIIDESGMPKERFSAEFPKEGPSILRIQQVVRGDSAAYFCASSRTSGRAAYEQYFGPGTRLTVT.

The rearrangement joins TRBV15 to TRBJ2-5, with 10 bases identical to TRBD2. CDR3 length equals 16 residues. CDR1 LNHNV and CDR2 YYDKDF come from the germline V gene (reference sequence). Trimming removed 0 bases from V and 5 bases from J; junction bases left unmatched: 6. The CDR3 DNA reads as TGTGCCACCAGCAGAGAAAGAGCGGGGGGGCGTGAGACCCAGTACTTC. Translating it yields CATSRERAGGRETQYF.

This CDR3 reads CASSPPGSGTYNEQFF. The CDR3, as DNA: TGTGCCAGCAGCCCGCCGGGTAGCGGAACCTACAATGAGCAGTTCTTC. V and J are TRBV5-6 and TRBJ2-1; a possible D gene is TRBD2 (6 bases). The CDR3 covers 16 residues. Per the germline V gene, CDR1 is SGHDT and CDR2 is YYEEEE. The V gene lost 4 bases and the J gene lost 2 bases, with 16 bases spanning the gap. Looking up the rest from reference TRBV5-6 and TRBJ2-1 gives the full variable domain: DAGVTQSPTHLIKTRGQQVTLRCSPKSGHDTVSWYQQALGQGPQFIFQYYEEEERQRGNFPDRFSGHQFPNYSSELNVNALLLGDSALYLCASSPPGSGTYNEQFFGPGTRLTVL.

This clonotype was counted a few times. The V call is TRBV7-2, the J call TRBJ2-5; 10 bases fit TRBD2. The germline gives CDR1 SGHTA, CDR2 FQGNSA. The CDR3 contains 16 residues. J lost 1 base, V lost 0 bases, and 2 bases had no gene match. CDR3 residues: CASSLARTSGQETQYF. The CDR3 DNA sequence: TGTGCCAGCAGCTTAGCGAGGACTAGCGGCCAAGAGACCCAGTACTTC.

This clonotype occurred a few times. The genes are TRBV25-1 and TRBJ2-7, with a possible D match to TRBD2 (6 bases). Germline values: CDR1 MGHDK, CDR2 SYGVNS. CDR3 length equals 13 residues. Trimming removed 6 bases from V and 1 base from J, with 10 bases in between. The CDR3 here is CASREGGSYEQYF. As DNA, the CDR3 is TGTGCCAGCAGGGAGGGTGGGTCCTACGAGCAGTACTTC.

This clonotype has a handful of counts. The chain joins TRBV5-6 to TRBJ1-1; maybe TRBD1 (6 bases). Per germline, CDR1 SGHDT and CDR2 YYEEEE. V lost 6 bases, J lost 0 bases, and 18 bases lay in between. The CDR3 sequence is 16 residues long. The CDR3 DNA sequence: TGTGCCAGCACCTTACGAGCCGGGACATTGAACACTGAAGCTTTCTTT. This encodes CASTLRAGTLNTEAFF.